The rows below give T cell receptor beta chains drawn from one sample of a study of T cell responses to AZD1222 COVID-19 vaccine. Assay: immunoSEQ multiplex PCR; the TCRdb copy retains only in-frame clones and omits some. The data hold 150,000 to 200,000 clones, with about 92% observed a single time. Sequencing was performed on peripheral blood, taken on day 0 of AZD1222 vaccination. Every receptor here comes from an adult in good health. Each CDR3 is given without its conserved first and last residue. Clone size is stated in some rows and not others, as once, few, many or a class when expanded.

v_gene: TRBV28
abundance: -
j_gene: TRBJ1-4
CDR3aa: ASSLYNRGVNEKLF

v_gene: TRBV5-1
abundance: -
j_gene: TRBJ2-3
CDR3aa: ASSLMADSTDTQY

v_gene: TRBV10-3
abundance: -
j_gene: TRBJ2-4
CDR3aa: ATVPGLAGGAKNIQY

v_gene: TRBV19
abundance: -
j_gene: TRBJ1-1
CDR3aa: ASTLKAGLMNTEAF

v_gene: TRBV19
abundance: -
j_gene: TRBJ1-1
CDR3aa: ASSYDRGETEAF

v_gene: TRBV4-3
abundance: -
j_gene: TRBJ1-1
CDR3aa: ASSQDRNGIFEAF

v_gene: TRBV3-1/TRBV3-2
abundance: -
j_gene: TRBJ1-1
CDR3aa: ASSSRGTEAF

v_gene: TRBV2
abundance: -
j_gene: TRBJ1-5
CDR3aa: ASSDRLSNQPQH

v_gene: TRBV9
abundance: -
j_gene: TRBJ2-7
CDR3aa: ASSPIAESPYEQY

v_gene: TRBV19
abundance: -
j_gene: TRBJ2-1
CDR3aa: ASSIGSAYNEQF

v_gene: TRBV9
abundance: once
j_gene: TRBJ2-3
CDR3aa: ASSAGTHTDTQY

v_gene: TRBV28
abundance: -
j_gene: TRBJ1-5
CDR3aa: ASSLFGRRRFNQPQH

v_gene: TRBV6-2/TRBV6-3
abundance: -
j_gene: TRBJ2-7
CDR3aa: ASSFQAPSGEQY

v_gene: TRBV29-1
abundance: -
j_gene: TRBJ1-1
CDR3aa: SVDSGAGRNTEAF

v_gene: TRBV7-2
abundance: -
j_gene: TRBJ2-5
CDR3aa: ASSPLAGYQETQY

v_gene: TRBV11-2
abundance: -
j_gene: TRBJ2-4
CDR3aa: ASSRLAELNIQY

v_gene: TRBV27
abundance: -
j_gene: TRBJ1-5
CDR3aa: ASSSGAPGQPQH

v_gene: TRBV2
abundance: many
j_gene: TRBJ2-2
CDR3aa: ASRAGVEPGELF

v_gene: TRBV19
abundance: -
j_gene: TRBJ1-2
CDR3aa: ASSGPQPHGYT

v_gene: TRBV5-1
abundance: few
j_gene: TRBJ1-2
CDR3aa: ASSLDGNYGYT

v_gene: TRBV6-5
abundance: -
j_gene: TRBJ1-3
CDR3aa: ASRSGYGNTIY

v_gene: TRBV2
abundance: -
j_gene: TRBJ2-6
CDR3aa: ASTLRRGSGANVLT

v_gene: TRBV6-5
abundance: -
j_gene: TRBJ1-1
CDR3aa: ASSSPGNTEAF

v_gene: TRBV19
abundance: few
j_gene: TRBJ1-1
CDR3aa: ASSIGQGNTEAF

v_gene: TRBV6-5
abundance: -
j_gene: TRBJ1-3
CDR3aa: ASSREGQGINTIY

v_gene: TRBV7-8
abundance: once
j_gene: TRBJ2-2
CDR3aa: ASSSQITGELF

v_gene: TRBV6-5
abundance: -
j_gene: TRBJ1-4
CDR3aa: ASSYDGPATNEKLF

v_gene: TRBV7-9
abundance: -
j_gene: TRBJ1-2
CDR3aa: ASSRINYGYT

v_gene: TRBV28
abundance: -
j_gene: TRBJ1-5
CDR3aa: ASSPTGTGLGPQH

v_gene: TRBV7-2
abundance: -
j_gene: TRBJ1-6
CDR3aa: ASSLARDNSPLH